The next 30 T cell receptor beta chains were all read from a single sample in a study of blood T cells in healthy people across ages. Combining a sample-barcoded 5' primer with a J-beta primer mix, a second PCR ran for about 7 to 11 cycles. In TCRdb, the 5' RACE reads were re-called with MiXCR into one record per CDR3 protein. The sample lists 630,000 or so distinct CDR3 sequences, about 30% occurring once. The sample comprised blood. The receptors shown here come from an elderly woman in good health.

In this sample, this clonotype turned up many times. The chain joins TRBV10-3 to TRBJ2-1, with 9 bases that match TRBD1. This CDR3 spans 13 amino acids. V shed 11 bases and J 8 bases; nucleotides not matched to a gene: 10. The germline V gene encodes CDR1 ENHRY and CDR2 SYGVKD. CDR3 amino acids: CASLGQGNYEQFF. The CDR3 DNA is TGTGCCTCGTTGGGACAGGGTAACTATGAGCAGTTCTTC.

This clonotype turned up a few times. The chain carries TRBV5-1 and TRBJ2-2; weak D call: TRBD1 (5 bases). The V end was cut by 4 bases, the J end by 6 bases, with 13 bases between. Germline V lookup: CDR1 SGHRS, CDR2 YFSETQ. The CDR3 contains 14 residues. Here the CDR3 DNA reads TGCGCCAGCAGCCTAAACAGGATTGCCGGGGAGCTGTTTTTT. Amino acid sequence: CASSLNRIAGELFF.

This clonotype has a count of ten or more. The V gene is TRBV12-3 or TRBV12-4, the J gene TRBJ1-5, with TRBD1 identical over 8 bases. Trimming cost V 4 bases and J 1 base; bases outside gene matches: 9. The CDR3 covers 17 residues. Written as DNA, the CDR3 is TGTGCCAGCAGTTACCTGACAGGGGCGAAAAGCAATCAGCCCCAGCATTTT. This codes for CASSYLTGAKSNQPQHF.

As concerns this clonotype: A read error may explain this, as a much larger clone is one base away. The genes are TRBV20-1 and TRBJ2-7; a weak D match, TRBD2 (6 bases). The germline V and J ends were trimmed by 1 base and 4 bases, with 17 bases remaining between them. CDR1 DFQATT and CDR2 SNEGSKA come from the germline V gene (reference sequence). CDR3 length equals 15 residues. Here the CDR3 DNA reads TGCAGTGCTAGAGCGACAGACGGGGGTAGTTACGAGCAGTACTTC. Translated: CSARATDGGSYEQYF.

This clonotype turned up a few times. The chain is built from TRBV20-1 and TRBJ1-5; D is uncertain. This CDR3 is built from 12 residues. Looked up from germline, CDR1 is DFQATT and CDR2 is SNEGSKA (reference sequence). The chain's CDR3 is CTFDRSDQPQHF. The CDR3 DNA is TGCACCTTTGACCGCTCCGATCAGCCCCAGCATTTT.

The chain couples TRBV20-1 to TRBJ2-1; 7 bases line up with TRBD2. This CDR3 is 16 amino acids long. Germline V lookup: CDR1 DFQATT, CDR2 SNEGSKA (reference sequence). The ends lost 4 bases at V and 2 bases at J; junction bases unmatched: 11. The CDR3 nucleotides are TGCAGTGCTACTCCTAGTGGGGGGGGGACCTACAATGAGCAGTTCTTC. Translation: CSATPSGGGTYNEQFF.

A few counts support this clonotype. V gene TRBV5-4 combines with J gene TRBJ2-7; TRBD1 matches at 7 bases. Germline loops: CDR1 SGHNT, CDR2 YYREEE (reference sequence). V was pared by 4 bases and J by 11 bases, with 9 bases of the junction left unmatched. The CDR3 consists of 12 residues. The DNA of the CDR3 is TGTGCCAGCAGCCCAAGACAGGGCAGCGAGTACTTC. The encoded protein is CASSPRQGSEYF. The whole variable domain, remainder taken from reference TRBV5-4 and TRBJ2-7, is ETGVTQSPTHLIKTRGQQVTLRCSSQSGHNTVSWYQQALGQGPQFIFQYYREEENGRGNFPPRFSGLQFPNYSSELNVNALELDDSALYLCASSPRQGSEYFGPGTRLTVT.

This clonotype showed up just a few times. V is TRBV6-6 and J is TRBJ1-1, with 8 bases that match TRBD1. Germline CDR1 MNHNY, CDR2 SVGAGI (reference sequence). CDR3 size: 12 residues. After removal of 5 bases from V and 7 bases from J, the junction contained 3 bases not matched to a gene. DNA of the CDR3: TGTGCCAGCAGTATGGGGACAGGTGAAGCTTTCTTT. Translated: CASSMGTGEAFF.

As concerns this clonotype: This clone may be a read error of a much larger clone one base away. In DNA form, the CDR3 reads TGTGCCGGCAGTAGAGCCGGGACATTGGGTATTCGCTACACCTTC. Its translation is CAGSRAGTLGIRYTF. The V call is TRBV6-1, the J call TRBJ1-2; weak D call: TRBD1 (6 bases). CDR1 is MNHNS, CDR2 SASEGT, per germline. CDR3 length: 15 residues.

This clonotype came up many times. V and J are TRBV3-1 and TRBJ1-1; possibly TRBD1 for D (6 bases). Deletions cut 3 bases from V and 7 bases from J, with 18 bases between. The germline gives CDR1 LGHDT, CDR2 YNNKEL (reference sequence). The CDR3 extends over 15 amino acids. Here the CDR3 reads CASSHSRGRDNEAFF. Written as DNA, the CDR3 is TGTGCCAGCAGCCACTCACGGGGCCGGGACAATGAAGCTTTCTTT.

This clonotype has only a few counts. The V gene is TRBV9, the J gene TRBJ1-1, with a possible D match to TRBD1 (5 bases). Trimming removed 0 bases from V and 1 base from J, with 10 bases in between. From germline, CDR1 is SGDLS and CDR2 YYNGEE. This CDR3 has 15 residues. The CDR3 DNA reads TGTGCCAGCAGCGTAGTTGGGACGGGGAACACTGAAGCTTTCTTT. Translation gives CASSVVGTGNTEAFF. Full variable domain (outside the CDR3, taken from reference TRBV9 and TRBJ1-1): DSGVTQTPKHLITATGQRVTLRCSPRSGDLSVYWYQQSLDQGLQFLIQYYNGEERAKGNILERFSAQQFPDLHSELNLSSLELGDSALYFCASSVVGTGNTEAFFGQGTRLTVV.

This clonotype has at least ten counts. The chain joins TRBV7-3 to TRBJ1-1, with D unresolved. Per the germline V gene, CDR1 is SGHTA and CDR2 is FQGTGA. V lost 1 base, J lost 1 base, and 4 bases lay in between. The CDR3 has 13 amino acids. CDR3 sequence (DNA): TGTGCCAGCAGCTTAAAGAGGAACACTGAAGCTTTCTTT. Its translation: CASSLKRNTEAFF.

This clonotype was observed at least ten times. The rearrangement joins TRBV6-5 to TRBJ2-1, with TRBD1 matching over 8 bases. Germline trimming cut 7 bases from V and 7 bases from J; bases unmatched to any gene: 12. The length of the CDR3 is 15 residues. Germline loops: CDR1 MNHEY, CDR2 SVGAGI. CDR3 DNA: TGTGCCAGCACCGTAACAGGGGGGTTTGGGAATGAGCAGTTCTTC. Translation: CASTVTGGFGNEQFF.

The rearrangement joins TRBV20-1 to TRBJ2-1; 10 bases are shared with TRBD2. Germline CDR1 DFQATT, CDR2 SNEGSKA (reference sequence). V dropped 7 bases and J dropped 4; count of bases not matched to a gene: 7. The CDR3 has 14 amino acids. The CDR3 sequence: CSGEASGGYNEQFF. The CDR3 bases are TGCAGTGGGGAGGCTAGCGGGGGTTACAATGAGCAGTTCTTC.

This clonotype was observed at least ten times. This rearrangement joins TRBV7-8 to TRBJ2-2; tentatively, D is TRBD1 (6 bases). This CDR3 contains 16 residues. The germline gives CDR1 SGHVS, CDR2 FQNEAQ. V lost 4 bases to trimming and J lost 1 base, with 13 bases between them. CDR3 DNA: TGTGCCAGCAGCTCAAAGACAGGATTGAACACCGGGGAGCTGTTTTTT. Its translation: CASSSKTGLNTGELFF.

This clonotype was seen ten or more times. The CDR3 DNA sequence: TGTGCCAGCAGTCAGGTGGCCTCCTACGAGCAGTACTTC. As protein: CASSQVASYEQYF. The J gene is TRBJ2-7, the V gene TRBV7-2, with D uncertain. Germline lookup yields CDR1 SGHTA and CDR2 FQGNSA. Trimming cost V 6 bases and J 0 bases, with 9 bases left between them. The CDR3 spans 13 residues.

V gene TRBV20-1 combines with J gene TRBJ1-3; 7 positions agree with TRBD1. Germline loops: CDR1 DFQATT, CDR2 SNEGSKA (reference sequence). V was pared by 3 bases and J by 0 bases, with 8 bases of the junction left unmatched. There are 16 residues in the CDR3. The CDR3 spells CSASLGTALSGNTIYF. CDR3 sequence (DNA): TGCAGTGCTAGCCTTGGGACAGCTCTCTCTGGAAACACCATATATTTT.

Remarks on this clonotype: A much larger clone is a single base away; this may be a read error. The chain links TRBV10-3 to TRBJ2-7; 10 bases line up with TRBD2. Germline assignment: CDR1 ENHRY and CDR2 SYGVKD. The V segment lost 4 bases and the J segment 7 bases; nucleotides outside the gene matches: 7. The CDR3 is 14 residues long. The CDR3 DNA is TGTGCCATCAGTGGACTAGCGGGCAACAATGAGCAGTACTTC. This encodes CAISGLAGNNEQYF.

This chain's CDR3 is CASSTQPLAGRDGQFF. CDR3 DNA: TGTGCCAGTAGTACCCAACCCCTAGCGGGGCGGGATGGGCAGTTCTTC. V gene TRBV19 combines with J gene TRBJ2-1, with TRBD2 identical over 9 bases. The CDR3 totals 16 residues. Germline V gene lookup returns CDR1 LNHDA and CDR2 SQIVND (reference sequence). J lost 12 bases, V lost 4 bases, and 16 bases had no gene match.

This clonotype was found many times. The chain employs TRBV6-1 and TRBJ2-5, with a possible D match to TRBD2 (6 bases). V was shortened by 6 bases and J by 4 bases, with 15 bases between the two germline ends. The germline gives CDR1 MNHNS, CDR2 SASEGT. The CDR3 length is 14 residues. CDR3 in DNA: TGTGCCAGCAGCCCCCGCCGGGGGAGAGAGACCCAGTACTTC. Amino acids: CASSPRRGRETQYF.

Points on this clonotype: Because it lacks the conserved phenylalanine or tryptophan at the end, this CDR3 is likely a read error. This sequence joins TRBV12-5 and TRBJ2-3; no firm D call. Germline V gene sequence: CDR1 LGHNT, CDR2 FRNRAP. Trimming removed 3 bases from V and 5 bases from J, with 3 bases in between. The CDR3 covers 11 residues. The CDR3 sequence: CASGLGDTQYL. For the CDR3, the DNA is TGTGCTAGTGGTTTAGGAGATACGCAGTATCTT.

CDR3 bases: TGCGCCAGCAGCCAAGATCATGGTCAGCCCCAGCATTTT. Translating it yields CASSQDHGQPQHF. The chain combines TRBV4-1 with TRBJ1-5; D call uncertain. V shed 0 bases and J shed 6 bases, with 6 bases lying between them. This CDR3 spans 13 amino acids. Germline-derived CDR1 and CDR2 are MGHRA and YSYEKL.

This clonotype was observed many times. The chain uses TRBV24-1 and TRBJ2-1; 10 bases map to TRBD1. The germline V gene has CDR1 KGHDR and CDR2 SFDVKD. The CDR3 length is 16 residues. V shed 2 bases, J shed 1 base, and the junction held 1 base outside the gene matches. The CDR3 coding sequence is TGTGCCACCAGTGATTGGGGACAGGGGTCCTACAATGAGCAGTTCTTC. Residues: CATSDWGQGSYNEQFF.

On this clonotype itself: A much bigger clone sits one base away, suggesting this may be a read error. The chain uses TRBV4-3 and TRBJ2-1; the D gene is possibly TRBD1 (6 bases). The CDR3 loop spans 12 amino acids. Germline values: CDR1 LGHNA, CDR2 YSLEER. Trimming left V 4 bases short and J 12 bases short, with 13 bases between. The CDR3 bases are TGCGCCAGCAGCCGACAGGCCCAAGCGCAGTTCTTC. Translated, it gives CASSRQAQAQFF.

In this sample, this clonotype turned up a few times. It may be a read error: a sequence one base away is much more abundant. The chain uses TRBV14 and TRBJ2-4, with 8 bases lining up with TRBD2. Germline-derived CDR1 and CDR2 are SGHDN and FVKESK. J gave up 8 bases and V 1 base, and 7 bases lay outside the gene matches. The CDR3 runs 15 residues. CDR3 protein: CASSQVGGAGDIQYF. The CDR3 DNA is TGTGCCAGCAGCCAAGTCGGGGGGGCTGGTGACATTCAGTACTTC. The full variable domain, in which reference TRBV14 and TRBJ2-4 provide the parts outside the CDR3, is EAGVTQFPSHSVIEKGQTVTLRCDPISGHDNLYWYRRVMGKEIKFLLHFVKESKQDESGMPNNRFLAERTGGTYSTLKVQPAELEDSGVYFCASSQVGGAGDIQYFGAGTRLSVL.

This clonotype was picked up a small number of times. In nucleotides, the CDR3 is TGTGCCAGCAGCGTAGGTAGCTTAACTGAAGCTTTCTTT. Encoded protein: CASSVGSLTEAFF. The chain joins TRBV9 to TRBJ1-1, with D uncertain. Trimming took 0 bases from V and 5 from J, leaving 8 bases between them. This CDR3 is 13 amino acids long. CDR1 is SGDLS, CDR2 YYNGEE, per germline.

There are many counts of this clonotype. The chain carries TRBV20-1 and TRBJ1-2, with D possibly TRBD1 on 6 matching bases. The ends were cut back, 5 bases at V and 4 bases at J, with 20 bases in the middle. The V gene's germline CDR1 is DFQATT and CDR2 SNEGSKA (reference sequence). This CDR3 is built from 15 residues. CDR3 DNA: TGCAGTGCTCCCGATTACCAGGGGCAGGTCTATGGCTACACCTTC. This gives the protein CSAPDYQGQVYGYTF.

This clonotype was seen ten or more times. The CDR3 DNA reads TGCGCCAGCAGCTCGAGGACTAGCGGAACCACAGATACGCAGTATTTT. As protein: CASSSRTSGTTDTQYF. This chain uses TRBV5-1 with TRBJ2-3; 10 nucleotides line up with TRBD2. The CDR3 extends over 16 amino acids. The junction had 6 bases not matched to a gene; V was cut back by 3 bases and J by 2 bases. Germline V CDR1 and CDR2: SGHRS, YFSETQ.

The sample holds many counts of this clonotype. This chain links TRBV7-9 with TRBJ2-5, with 9 bases aligning to TRBD1. Germline V gives CDR1 SEHNR, CDR2 FQNEAQ (reference sequence). CDR3 size: 16 residues. Trimming at V came to 5 bases and at J to 1 base, leaving 8 bases not matched to a gene. The CDR3 reads CASSPGTGSRQETQYF. CDR3 in DNA: TGTGCCAGCAGCCCAGGGACAGGGTCGCGCCAAGAGACCCAGTACTTC. The full variable domain, with the rest looked up from reference TRBV7-9 and TRBJ2-5, is DTGVSQNPRHKITKRGQNVTFRCDPISEHNRLYWYRQTLGQGPEFLTYFQNEAQLEKSRLLSDRFSAERPKGSFSTLEIQRTEQGDSAMYLCASSPGTGSRQETQYFGPGTRLLVL.

This clonotype was observed a few times. The rearrangement joins TRBV30 to TRBJ2-5; 8 bases match TRBD2. Germline CDR1 is GTSNPN and CDR2 is SVGIG (reference sequence). V was pared by 1 base and J by 3 bases, with 10 bases of the junction left unmatched. This CDR3 spans 16 amino acids. CDR3 nucleotides: TGTGCCTGGAGTGCCCCGCTCGGGGGGGGCAAAGAGACCCAGTACTTC. It translates to CAWSAPLGGGKETQYF.